A selection of T cell receptor beta chains follows, all from one sample in a study of T cell repertoires in cytomegalovirus infection. TCRdb passed the reads through MiXCR, listing each CDR3 protein once. The table has approximately 630,000 distinct CDR3 sequences, 24% seen once; the top ten hold approximately 8.2%. Specimen: CD8+ T cells from PBMCs. Every receptor here comes from a human donor in good health (CMV status not recorded). Some clones in this sample may be carry-over from other donors' samples. Each CDR3 is given with its conserved first and last residue. Fields, in order: V gene, D gene, J gene, clone size, CDR3 DNA, CDR3 protein. A D gene is named only where the DNA matches it firmly. The size entry is marked missing in some rows and otherwise reads once, few, many or a size class.

TRBV29-1,TRBD2,TRBJ2-4,-,TGCAGCGTTGAAGATCTGAGCGGGGGTTTCTTATACTTC,CSVEDLSGGFLYF
TRBV7-2,-,TRBJ2-1,few,TGTGCCAGCAGCCCGCTGGGGGTAGGGGAGCAGTTCTTC,CASSPLGVGEQFF
TRBV29-1,-,TRBJ2-1,-,TGCAGCGTACCTTCCTTCAATGAGCAGTTCTTC,CSVPSFNEQFF
TRBV7-9,-,TRBJ1-1,many,TGTGCCAGCAGCAAACCCCAAGGGGGGAACACTGAAGCTTTCTTT,CASSKPQGGNTEAFF
TRBV20-1,-,TRBJ1-2,few,TGCAGTGCCAGGGAGATCACAGCTCCAATGTGGAACTATGGCTACACCTTC,CSAREITAPMWNYGYTF
TRBV2,TRBD2,TRBJ2-2,-,TGTGCCTATGCGGGGGTGGCCGGGGAGCTGTTTTTT,CAYAGVAGELFF
TRBV13,-,TRBJ1-4,-,TGTGCCAGCAGCTTAGGAGGAGGAGGTGAAAAACTGTTTTTT,CASSLGGGGEKLFF
TRBV6-2/TRBV6-3,TRBD1,TRBJ1-1,-,TGTGCCAGCAGTTACTCGGCGACAGGGGTAAAAGGCACTGAAGCTTTCTTT,CASSYSATGVKGTEAFF
TRBV7-8,-,TRBJ2-5,many,TGTGCCAGCAGCTTAGCAGGTGGGGCAGGGATGGAGACCCAGTACTTC,CASSLAGGAGMETQYF
TRBV2,-,TRBJ2-3,few,TGTGCCAGCAGTGACGTTACAGATACGCAGTATTTT,CASSDVTDTQYF
TRBV7-2,-,TRBJ2-3,-,TGTGCCAGCAGCTCGGACGGGATAGATACGCAGTATTTT,CASSSDGIDTQYF
TRBV7-9,-,TRBJ1-1,many,TGTGCCAGCAGCTACTCGGGGGGCGCTGAAGCTTTCTTT,CASSYSGGAEAFF
TRBV12-3/TRBV12-4,-,TRBJ2-3,-,TGTGCCAGTTTTCCTAGGGGGGTAGATACGCAGTATTTT,CASFPRGVDTQYF